The source of this T cell receptor beta chain is a study of cytomegalovirus exposure and HLA in healthy donors. Overall study results and limits: The authors considered a cluster of highly shared sequence variants likely to be a sequencing artifact.

In regard to this clone: Its antigen is unidentified.

In germline, CDR1 is SGDLS, CDR2 YYNGEE. V dropped 0 bases and J dropped 0 bases, with 8 bases sitting between them. CDR3 length equals 15 residues. 13 Jbeta primers and 60 Vbeta primers were used for the PCR. Produced via immunoSEQ multiplex PCR; TCRdb's table is partial and in-frame only. Of 200,000 to 250,000 clones in the sample, 70% were seen once. V and J are TRBV9 and TRBJ2-3; no clear D gene. Sample: PBMCs. This TCR came from a man aged 40-55 years in good health and CMV-seropositive. In nucleotides, the CDR3 is TGTGCCAGCAGCGTAGCGGCGGTCAGCACAGATACGCAGTATTTT. Encoded protein: CASSVAAVSTDTQYF.